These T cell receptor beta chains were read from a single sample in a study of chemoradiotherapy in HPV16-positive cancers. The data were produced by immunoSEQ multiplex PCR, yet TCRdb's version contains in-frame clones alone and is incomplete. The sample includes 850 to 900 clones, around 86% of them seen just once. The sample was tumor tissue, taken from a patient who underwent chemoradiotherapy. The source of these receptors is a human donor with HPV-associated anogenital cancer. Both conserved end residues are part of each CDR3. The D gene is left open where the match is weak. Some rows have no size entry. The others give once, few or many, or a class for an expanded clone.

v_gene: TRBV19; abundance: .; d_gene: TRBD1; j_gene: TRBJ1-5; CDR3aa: CARDGTGSDQPQHF; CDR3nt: TGTGCCAGAGATGGGACAGGGTCGGATCAGCCCCAGCATTTT
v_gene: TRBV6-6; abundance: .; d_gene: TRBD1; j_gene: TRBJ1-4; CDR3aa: CASSYSGQGGEKLFF; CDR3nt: TGTGCCAGCAGTTACTCGGGACAGGGCGGCGAAAAACTGTTTTTT
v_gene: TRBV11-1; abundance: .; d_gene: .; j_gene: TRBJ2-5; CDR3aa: CASSFSSGKTQYF; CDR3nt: TGTGCCAGCAGCTTCTCCAGTGGGAAGACCCAGTACTTC
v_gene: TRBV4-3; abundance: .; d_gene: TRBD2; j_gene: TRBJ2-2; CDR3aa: CASSQELAVPTGELFF; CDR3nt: TGCGCCAGCAGCCAAGAGCTAGCGGTCCCAACCGGGGAGCTGTTTTTT
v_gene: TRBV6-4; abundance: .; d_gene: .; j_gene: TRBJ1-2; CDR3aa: CASSEGTTGYGYTF; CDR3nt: TGTGCCAGCAGTGAGGGCACGACTGGCTATGGCTACACCTTC
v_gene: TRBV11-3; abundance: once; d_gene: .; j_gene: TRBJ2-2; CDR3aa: CASSRTPLNTGELFF; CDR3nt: TGTGCCAGCAGTCGGACCCCCCTGAACACCGGGGAGCTGTTTTTT
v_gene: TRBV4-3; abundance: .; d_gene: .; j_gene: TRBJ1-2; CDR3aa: CASSQAEGGVYGYTF; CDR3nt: TGCGCCAGCAGCCAAGCAGAGGGAGGAGTGTATGGCTACACCTTC
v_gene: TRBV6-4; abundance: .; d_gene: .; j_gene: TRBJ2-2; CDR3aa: CASRQAANTGELFF; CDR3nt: TGTGCCAGCAGACAGGCTGCGAACACCGGGGAGCTGTTTTTT
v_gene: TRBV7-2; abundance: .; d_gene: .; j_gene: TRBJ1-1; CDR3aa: CASSFRKPEAFF; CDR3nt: TGTGCCAGCAGCTTCCGAAAGCCTGAAGCTTTCTTT
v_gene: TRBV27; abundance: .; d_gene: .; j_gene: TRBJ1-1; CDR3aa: CASSFDRTEAFF; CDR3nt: TGTGCCAGCAGTTTCGACAGGACTGAAGCTTTCTTT
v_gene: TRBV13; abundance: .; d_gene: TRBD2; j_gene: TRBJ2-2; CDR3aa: CASSQLAGGKNTGELFF; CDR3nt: TGTGCCAGCAGTCAACTAGCGGGAGGAAAGAACACCGGGGAGCTGTTTTTT
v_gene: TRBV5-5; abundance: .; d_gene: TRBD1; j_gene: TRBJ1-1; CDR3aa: CASSLRGNGAEAFF; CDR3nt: TGTGCCAGCAGCCTCAGGGGGAATGGCGCTGAAGCTTTCTTT
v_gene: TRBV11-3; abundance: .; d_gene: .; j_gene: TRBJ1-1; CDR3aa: CASSWRGGRNTEAFF; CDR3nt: TGTGCCAGCAGCTGGAGAGGGGGGCGAAACACTGAAGCTTTCTTT
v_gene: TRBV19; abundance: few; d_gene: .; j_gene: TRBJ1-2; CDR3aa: CATKRGVPDGYTF; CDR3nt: TGTGCCACCAAGCGGGGGGTCCCGGATGGCTACACCTTC
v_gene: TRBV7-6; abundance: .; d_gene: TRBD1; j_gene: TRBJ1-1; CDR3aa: CASSLAARQGFEAFF; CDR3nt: TGTGCCAGCAGCTTAGCCGCGCGACAGGGGTTTGAAGCTTTCTTT
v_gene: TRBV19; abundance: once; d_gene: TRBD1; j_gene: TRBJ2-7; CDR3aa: CASSFPGQTYEQYF; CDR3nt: TGTGCCAGTAGTTTCCCGGGACAGACCTACGAGCAGTACTTC
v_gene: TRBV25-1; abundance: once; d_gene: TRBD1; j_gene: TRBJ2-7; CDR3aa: CASSSTGGYEQYF; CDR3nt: TGTGCCAGCAGTTCGACAGGGGGCTACGAGCAGTACTTC
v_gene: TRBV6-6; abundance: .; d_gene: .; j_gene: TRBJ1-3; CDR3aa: CASSYGEILTF; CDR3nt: TGTGCCAGCAGTTACGGGGAGATTCTAACCTTT
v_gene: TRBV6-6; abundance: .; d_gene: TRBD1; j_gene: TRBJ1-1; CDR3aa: CASRFMGGQRAFF; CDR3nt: TGTGCCAGCCGGTTCATGGGGGGACAGAGAGCTTTCTTT
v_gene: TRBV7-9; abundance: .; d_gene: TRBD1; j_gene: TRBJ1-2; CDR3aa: CASSLAGQDLFTF; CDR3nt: TGTGCCAGCAGCTTAGCAGGACAGGATCTTTTCACCTTC
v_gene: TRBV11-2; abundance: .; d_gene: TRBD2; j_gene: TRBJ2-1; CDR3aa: CASSPNLAVNEQFF; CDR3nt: TGTGCCAGCAGCCCCAATCTAGCGGTGAATGAGCAGTTCTTC
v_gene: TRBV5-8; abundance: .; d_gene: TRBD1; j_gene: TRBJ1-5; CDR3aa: CASSFRGQGRNQPQHF; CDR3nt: TGTGCCAGCAGCTTCAGGGGACAGGGCCGCAATCAGCCCCAGCATTTT
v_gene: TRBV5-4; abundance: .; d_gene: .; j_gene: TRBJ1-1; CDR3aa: CASSLDRLRAFF; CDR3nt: TGTGCCAGCAGCTTGGACCGGCTGAGGGCTTTCTTT
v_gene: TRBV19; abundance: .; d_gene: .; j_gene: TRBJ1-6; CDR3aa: CASSTSFGTGNSPLHF; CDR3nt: TGTGCCAGTAGTACCTCCTTCGGGACGGGAAATTCACCCCTCCACTTT
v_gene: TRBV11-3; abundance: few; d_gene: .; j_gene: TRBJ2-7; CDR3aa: CASSHVSSYEQYF; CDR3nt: TGTGCCAGCAGTCATGTGTCCTCCTACGAGCAGTACTTC
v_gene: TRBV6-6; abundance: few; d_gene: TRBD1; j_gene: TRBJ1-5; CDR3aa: CASSYSQGGIQPQHF; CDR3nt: TGTGCCAGCAGTTACTCGCAGGGGGGGATTCAGCCCCAGCATTTT
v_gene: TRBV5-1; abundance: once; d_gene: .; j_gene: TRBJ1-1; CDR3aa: CASSSGLPGAEAFF; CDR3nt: TGCGCCAGCAGCTCAGGATTACCGGGCGCTGAAGCTTTCTTT
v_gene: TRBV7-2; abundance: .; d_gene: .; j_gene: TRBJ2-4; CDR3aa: CASSLVRGYQDPAKNIQYF; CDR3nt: TGTGCCAGCAGCTTAGTGAGGGGCTACCAAGACCCAGCCAAAAACATTCAGTACTTC
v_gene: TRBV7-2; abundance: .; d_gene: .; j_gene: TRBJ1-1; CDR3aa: CASSFQGTRGEAFF; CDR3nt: TGTGCCAGCAGCTTTCAGGGGACTCGGGGTGAAGCTTTCTTT
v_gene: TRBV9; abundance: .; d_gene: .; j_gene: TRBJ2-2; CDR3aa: CASSVGDAPGELFF; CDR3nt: TGTGCCAGCAGCGTAGGGGACGCCCCCGGGGAGCTGTTTTTT
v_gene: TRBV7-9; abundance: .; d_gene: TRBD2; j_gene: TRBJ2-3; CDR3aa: CASSRFGGASTDTQYF; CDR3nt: TGTGCCAGCAGCCGGTTCGGGGGGGCCAGCACAGATACGCAGTATTTT
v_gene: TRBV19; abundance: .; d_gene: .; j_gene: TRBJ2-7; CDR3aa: CASSIEPGSYEQYF; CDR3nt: TGTGCCAGTAGTATAGAACCAGGGTCCTACGAGCAGTACTTC
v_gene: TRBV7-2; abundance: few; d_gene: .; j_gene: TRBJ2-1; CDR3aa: CASSLSKTGNEQFF; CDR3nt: TGTGCCAGCAGCTTATCCAAAACGGGGAATGAGCAGTTCTTC
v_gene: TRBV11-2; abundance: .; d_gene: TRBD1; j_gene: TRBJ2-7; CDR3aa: CASSRAAGGSYEQYF; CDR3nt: TGTGCCAGCAGCCGTGCGGCAGGGGGATCCTACGAGCAGTACTTC
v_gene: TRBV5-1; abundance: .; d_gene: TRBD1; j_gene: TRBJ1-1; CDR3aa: CASSSPGQSEAFF; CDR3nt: TGCGCCAGCAGCTCCCCGGGACAGAGTGAAGCTTTCTTT
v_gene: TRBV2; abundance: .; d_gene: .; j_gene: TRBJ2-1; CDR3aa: CASRRDSSRDGEQFF; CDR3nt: TGTGCCAGCAGGCGGGACAGCAGTAGAGACGGTGAGCAGTTCTTC
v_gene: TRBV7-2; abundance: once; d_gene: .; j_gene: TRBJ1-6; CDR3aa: CASSFFWPGRSSYNSPLHF; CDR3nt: TGTGCCAGCAGCTTTTTCTGGCCAGGGCGAAGCTCCTATAATTCACCCCTCCACTTT
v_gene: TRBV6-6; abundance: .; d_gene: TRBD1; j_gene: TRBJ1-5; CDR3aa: CASGRTGQVGNQPQHF; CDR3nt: TGTGCCAGTGGCAGGACAGGACAGGTCGGCAATCAGCCCCAGCATTTT
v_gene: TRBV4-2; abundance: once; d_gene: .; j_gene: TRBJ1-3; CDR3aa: CASSQRGTTSGNTIYF; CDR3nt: TGTGCCAGCAGCCAGCGGGGCACAACCTCTGGAAACACCATATATTTT
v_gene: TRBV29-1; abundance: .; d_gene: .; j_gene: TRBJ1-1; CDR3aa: CSADLGRQNTEAFF; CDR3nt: TGCAGCGCTGACCTCGGACGCCAGAACACTGAAGCTTTCTTT
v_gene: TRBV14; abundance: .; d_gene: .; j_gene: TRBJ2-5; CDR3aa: CASSQEVPRSTQYF; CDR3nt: TGTGCCAGCAGCCAAGAGGTGCCTCGGTCGACCCAGTACTTC
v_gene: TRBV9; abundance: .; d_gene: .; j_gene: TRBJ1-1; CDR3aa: CASSVSPLQGMNTEAFF; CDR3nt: TGTGCCAGCAGCGTCTCCCCCTTACAGGGAATGAACACTGAAGCTTTCTTT
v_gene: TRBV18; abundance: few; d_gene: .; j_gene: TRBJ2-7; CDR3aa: CASSPTVGRNYEQYF; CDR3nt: TGTGCCAGCTCTCCTACAGTCGGGCGGAACTACGAGCAGTACTTC
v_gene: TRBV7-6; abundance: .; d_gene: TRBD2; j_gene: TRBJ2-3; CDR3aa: CASSLESGRTTDTQYF; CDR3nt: TGTGCCAGCAGCTTAGAGAGCGGGAGGACCACAGATACGCAGTATTTT
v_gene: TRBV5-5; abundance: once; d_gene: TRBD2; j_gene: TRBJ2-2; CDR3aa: CASSATSGVNTGELFF; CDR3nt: TGTGCCAGCAGCGCTACTAGCGGCGTGAACACCGGGGAGCTGTTTTTT